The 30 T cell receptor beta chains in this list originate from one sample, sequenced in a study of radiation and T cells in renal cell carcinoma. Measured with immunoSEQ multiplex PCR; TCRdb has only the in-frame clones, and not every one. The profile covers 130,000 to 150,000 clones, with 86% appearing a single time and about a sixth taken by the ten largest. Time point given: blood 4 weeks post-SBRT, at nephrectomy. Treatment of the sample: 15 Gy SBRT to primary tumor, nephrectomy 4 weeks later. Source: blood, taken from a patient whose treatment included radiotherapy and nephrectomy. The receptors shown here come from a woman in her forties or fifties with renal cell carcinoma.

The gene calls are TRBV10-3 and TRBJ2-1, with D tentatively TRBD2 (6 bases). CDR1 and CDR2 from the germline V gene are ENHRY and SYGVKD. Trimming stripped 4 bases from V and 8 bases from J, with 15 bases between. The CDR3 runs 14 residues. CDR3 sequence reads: CAISGGLGNDEQFF. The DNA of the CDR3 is TGTGCCATCAGTGGGGGACTCGGGAATGATGAGCAGTTCTTC.

This CDR3 reads CASSPTGSYNEQFF. The CDR3 region has the DNA TGTGCCAGCAGCCCCACGGGCTCCTACAATGAGCAGTTCTTC. The chain employs TRBV7-9 and TRBJ2-1; D unclear. Germline V CDR1 and CDR2: SEHNR, FQNEAQ (reference sequence). CDR3 length: 14 amino acids. Trimming pared 5 bases from V and 0 bases from J, leaving 8 bases between.

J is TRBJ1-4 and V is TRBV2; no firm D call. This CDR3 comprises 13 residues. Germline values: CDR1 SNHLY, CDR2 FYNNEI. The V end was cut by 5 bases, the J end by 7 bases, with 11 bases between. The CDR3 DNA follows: TGTGCCAGCAGTCTCCGACCACTTGAAAAACTGTTTTTT. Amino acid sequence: CASSLRPLEKLFF.

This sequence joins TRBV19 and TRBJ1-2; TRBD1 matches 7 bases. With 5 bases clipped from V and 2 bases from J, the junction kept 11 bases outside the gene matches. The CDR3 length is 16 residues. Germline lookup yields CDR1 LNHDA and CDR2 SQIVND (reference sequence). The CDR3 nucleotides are TGTGCCAGTAGTCTGATCGCCGGGACAGAAAACTATGGCTACACCTTC. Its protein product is CASSLIAGTENYGYTF. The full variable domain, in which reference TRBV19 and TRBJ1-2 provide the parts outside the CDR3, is DGGITQSPKYLFRKEGQNVTLSCEQNLNHDAMYWYRQDPGQGLRLIYYSQIVNDFQKGDIAEGYSVSREKKESFPLTVTSAQKNPTAFYLCASSLIAGTENYGYTFGSGTRLTVV.

CDR3 sequence: CASHSSYNSPLHF. For the CDR3, the DNA is TGCGCCAGCCACAGTTCTTATAATTCACCCCTCCACTTT. The chain joins TRBV10-2 to TRBJ1-6, with D uncertain. Germline CDR1 WSHSY, CDR2 SAAADI. The length of the CDR3 is 13 residues. V shed 8 bases and J shed 4 bases, with 9 bases lying between them.

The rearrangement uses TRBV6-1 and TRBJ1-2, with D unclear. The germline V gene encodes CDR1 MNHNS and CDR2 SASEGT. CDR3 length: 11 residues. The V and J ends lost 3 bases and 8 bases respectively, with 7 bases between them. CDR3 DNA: TGTGCCAGCAGTGATGAGAGCGGCTACACCTTC. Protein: CASSDESGYTF.

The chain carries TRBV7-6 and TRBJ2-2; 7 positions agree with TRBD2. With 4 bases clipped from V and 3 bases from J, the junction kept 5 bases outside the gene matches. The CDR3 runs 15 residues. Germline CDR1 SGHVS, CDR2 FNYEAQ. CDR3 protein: CASSSRDYYTGELFF. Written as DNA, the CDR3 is TGTGCCAGCAGCTCCCGGGACTACTACACCGGGGAGCTGTTTTTT.

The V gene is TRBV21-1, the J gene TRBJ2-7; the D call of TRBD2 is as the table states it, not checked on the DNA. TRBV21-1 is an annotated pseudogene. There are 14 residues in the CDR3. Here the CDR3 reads CASRFFGGTNEQYF. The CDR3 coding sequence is TGTGCCAGCAGGTTCTTTGGGGGGACGAACGAGCAGTACTTC.

The CDR3 spells CASSENSPGRRNTEAFF. CDR3 bases: TGTGCCAGCAGCGAAAACTCTCCGGGGAGGAGAAACACTGAAGCTTTCTTT. The gene calls are TRBV21-1 and TRBJ1-1. TRBV21-1 is described as a pseudogene. The CDR3 spans 17 residues.

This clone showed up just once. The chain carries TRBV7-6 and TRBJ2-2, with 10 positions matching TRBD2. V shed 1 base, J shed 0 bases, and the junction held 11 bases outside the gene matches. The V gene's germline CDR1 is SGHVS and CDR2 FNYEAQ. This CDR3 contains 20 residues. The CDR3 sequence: CASSLDERASGSANTGELFF. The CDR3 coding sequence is TGTGCCAGCAGCTTAGACGAGAGGGCTAGCGGGAGCGCGAACACCGGGGAGCTGTTTTTT.

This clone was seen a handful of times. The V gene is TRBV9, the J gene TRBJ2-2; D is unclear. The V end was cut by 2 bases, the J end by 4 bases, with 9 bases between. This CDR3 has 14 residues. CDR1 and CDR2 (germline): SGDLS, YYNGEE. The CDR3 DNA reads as TGTGCCAGCAGCGTGAGACCTACCACCGGGGAGCTGTTTTTT. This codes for CASSVRPTTGELFF.

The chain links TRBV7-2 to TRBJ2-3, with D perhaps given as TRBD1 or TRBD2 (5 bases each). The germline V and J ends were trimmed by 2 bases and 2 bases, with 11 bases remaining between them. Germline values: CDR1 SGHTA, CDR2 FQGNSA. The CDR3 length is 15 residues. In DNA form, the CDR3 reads TGTGCCAGCAGCTTATCGGGACGGCACACAGATACGCAGTATTTT. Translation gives CASSLSGRHTDTQYF.

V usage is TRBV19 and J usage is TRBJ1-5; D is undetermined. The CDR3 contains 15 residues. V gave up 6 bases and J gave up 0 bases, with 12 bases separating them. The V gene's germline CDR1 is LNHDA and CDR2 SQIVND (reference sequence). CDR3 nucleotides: TGTGCCAGTAGACACCTTACCTTTAGCAATCAGCCCCAGCATTTT. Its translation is CASRHLTFSNQPQHF.

Here the CDR3 reads CASSLDSRVNYGYTF. The CDR3 nucleotides are TGTGCCAGCAGCTTAGATAGCAGGGTAAACTATGGCTACACCTTC. This chain links TRBV7-2 with TRBJ1-2; D might be TRBD1 (5 bases). Germline CDR1 reads SGHTA; CDR2 reads FQGNSA. CDR3 length: 15 amino acids. V dropped 1 base and J dropped 2 bases, with 11 bases sitting between them. Combining the CDR3 with reference TRBV7-2 and TRBJ1-2 gives the whole variable domain GAGVSQSPSNKVTEKGKDVELRCDPISGHTALYWYRQSLGQGLEFLIYFQGNSAPDKSGLPSDRFSAERTGGSVSTLTIQRTQQEDSAVYLCASSLDSRVNYGYTFGSGTRLTVV.

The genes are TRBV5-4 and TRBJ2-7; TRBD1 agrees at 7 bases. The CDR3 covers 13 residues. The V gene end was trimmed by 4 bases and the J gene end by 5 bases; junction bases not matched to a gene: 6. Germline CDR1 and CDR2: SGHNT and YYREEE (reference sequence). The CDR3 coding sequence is TGTGCCAGCAGCGCCGGGACAGTCAACGAGCAGTACTTC. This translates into CASSAGTVNEQYF.

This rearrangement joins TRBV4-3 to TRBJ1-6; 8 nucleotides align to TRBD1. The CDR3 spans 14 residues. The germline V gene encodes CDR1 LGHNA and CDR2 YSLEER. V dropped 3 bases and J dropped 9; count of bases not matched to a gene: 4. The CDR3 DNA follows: TGCGCCAGCAGCCAGACAGGGGATCGTTCACCCCTCCACTTT. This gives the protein CASSQTGDRSPLHF.

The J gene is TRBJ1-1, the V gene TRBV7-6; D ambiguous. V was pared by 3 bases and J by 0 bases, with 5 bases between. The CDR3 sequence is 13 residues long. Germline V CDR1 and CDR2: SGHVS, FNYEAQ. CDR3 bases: TGTGCCAGCAGCTTTAACATGAACACTGAAGCTTTCTTT. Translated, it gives CASSFNMNTEAFF.

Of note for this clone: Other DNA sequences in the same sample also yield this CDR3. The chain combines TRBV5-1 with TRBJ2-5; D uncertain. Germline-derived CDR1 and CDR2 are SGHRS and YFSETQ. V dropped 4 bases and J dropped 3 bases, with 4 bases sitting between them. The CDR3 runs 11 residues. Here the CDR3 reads CASSLEETQYF. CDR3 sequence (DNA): TGCGCCAGCAGCCTAGAAGAGACCCAGTACTTC.

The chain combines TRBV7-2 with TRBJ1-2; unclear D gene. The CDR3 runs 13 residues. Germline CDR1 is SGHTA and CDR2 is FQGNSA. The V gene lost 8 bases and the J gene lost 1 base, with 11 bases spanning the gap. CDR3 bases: TGTGCCAGCGCACCCCAAAATAACTATGGCTACACCTTC. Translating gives CASAPQNNYGYTF. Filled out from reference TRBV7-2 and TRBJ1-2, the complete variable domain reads GAGVSQSPSNKVTEKGKDVELRCDPISGHTALYWYRQSLGQGLEFLIYFQGNSAPDKSGLPSDRFSAERTGGSVSTLTIQRTQQEDSAVYLCASAPQNNYGYTFGSGTRLTVV.

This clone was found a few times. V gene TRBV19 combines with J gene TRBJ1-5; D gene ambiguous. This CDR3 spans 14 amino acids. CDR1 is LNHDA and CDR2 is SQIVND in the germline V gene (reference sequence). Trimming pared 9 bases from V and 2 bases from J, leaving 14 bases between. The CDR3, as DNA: TGTGCCAGCGGACTGGTAAAGGGCAATCAGCCCCAGCATTTT. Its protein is CASGLVKGNQPQHF.

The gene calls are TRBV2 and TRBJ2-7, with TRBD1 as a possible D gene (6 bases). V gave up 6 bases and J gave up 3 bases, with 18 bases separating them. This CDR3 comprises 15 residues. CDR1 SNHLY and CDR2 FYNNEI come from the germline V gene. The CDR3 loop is CASSTPGALFYEQYF. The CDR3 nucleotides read TGTGCCAGCAGCACCCCAGGGGCGCTGTTCTACGAGCAGTACTTC.

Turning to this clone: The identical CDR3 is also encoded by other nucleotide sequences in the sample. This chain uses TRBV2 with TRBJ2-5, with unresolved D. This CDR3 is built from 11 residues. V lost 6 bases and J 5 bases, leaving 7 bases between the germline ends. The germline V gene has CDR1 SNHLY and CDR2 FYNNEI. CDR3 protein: CASRGWETQYF. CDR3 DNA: TGTGCCAGCAGGGGGTGGGAGACCCAGTACTTC.

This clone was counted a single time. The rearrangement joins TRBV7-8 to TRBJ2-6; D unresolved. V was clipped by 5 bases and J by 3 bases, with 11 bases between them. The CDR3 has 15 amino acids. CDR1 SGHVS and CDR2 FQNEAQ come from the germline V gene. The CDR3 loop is CASSGARFGANVLTF. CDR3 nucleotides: TGTGCCAGCAGCGGCGCGAGGTTTGGGGCCAACGTCCTGACTTTC.

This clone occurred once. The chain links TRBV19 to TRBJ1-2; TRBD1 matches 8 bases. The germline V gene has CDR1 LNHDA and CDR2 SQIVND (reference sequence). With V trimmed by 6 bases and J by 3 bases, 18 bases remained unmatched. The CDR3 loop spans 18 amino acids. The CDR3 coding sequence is TGTGCCAGTAGCCCCAAGACAGGGGTTTTTATTGGCGACTATGGCTACACCTTC. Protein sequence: CASSPKTGVFIGDYGYTF.

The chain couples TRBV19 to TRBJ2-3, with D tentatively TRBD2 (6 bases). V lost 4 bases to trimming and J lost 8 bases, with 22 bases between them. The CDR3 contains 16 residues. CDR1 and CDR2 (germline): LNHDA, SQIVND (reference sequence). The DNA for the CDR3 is TGTGCCAGTAGTAGGGGGACTGGGGTTTTGGGTGCTACGCAGTATTTT. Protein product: CASSRGTGVLGATQYF.

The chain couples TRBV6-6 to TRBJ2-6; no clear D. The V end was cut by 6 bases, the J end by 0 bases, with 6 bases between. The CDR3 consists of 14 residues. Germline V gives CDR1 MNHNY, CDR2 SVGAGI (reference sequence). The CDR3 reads CASRKISGANVLTF. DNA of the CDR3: TGTGCCAGCAGGAAGATCTCTGGGGCCAACGTCCTGACTTTC.

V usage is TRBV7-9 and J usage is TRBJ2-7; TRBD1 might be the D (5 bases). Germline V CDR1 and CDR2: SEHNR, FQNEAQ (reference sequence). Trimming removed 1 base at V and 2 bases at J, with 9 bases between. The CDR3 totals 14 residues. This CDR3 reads CASSLVQGPYEQYF. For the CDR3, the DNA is TGTGCCAGCAGCTTAGTCCAGGGCCCCTACGAGCAGTACTTC.

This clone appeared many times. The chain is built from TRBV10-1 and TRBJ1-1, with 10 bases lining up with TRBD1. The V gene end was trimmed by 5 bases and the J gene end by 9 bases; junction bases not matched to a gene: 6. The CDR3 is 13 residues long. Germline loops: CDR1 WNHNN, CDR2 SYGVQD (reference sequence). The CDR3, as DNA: TGCGCCAGCAGTACGGACAGGGGGAATAAAGCTTTCTTT. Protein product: CASSTDRGNKAFF.

CDR3 bases: TGTGCCAGCAGGGTCGGGACAGCCAATCAGCCCCAGCATTTT. It yields the protein CASRVGTANQPQHF. The chain combines TRBV6-5 with TRBJ1-5; 7 nucleotides match TRBD1. The CDR3 length is 14 residues. Germline values: CDR1 MNHEY, CDR2 SVGAGI. With V trimmed by 6 bases and J by 3 bases, 5 bases remained unmatched.

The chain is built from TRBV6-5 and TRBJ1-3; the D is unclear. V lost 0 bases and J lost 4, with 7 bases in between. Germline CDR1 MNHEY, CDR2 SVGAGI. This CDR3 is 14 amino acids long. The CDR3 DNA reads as TGTGCCAGCAGTTACTCGTTAGGGGGAAACACCATATATTTT. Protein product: CASSYSLGGNTIYF.